The 29 T cell receptor beta chains listed next were all sequenced from one sample in a study of blood T cells in healthy people across ages. A sample-barcoded 5' primer and a J-beta primer mix were used in a second PCR of roughly 6 to 11 cycles. TCRdb passed the 5' RACE reads through MiXCR, listing each CDR3 protein once. This sample has about 680,000 distinct CDR3 sequences, with more than 40% found just once. What was sequenced was blood. The receptor set was obtained from an older woman in good health.

The V gene is TRBV19, the J gene TRBJ2-7; 7 nucleotides match TRBD1. The end of the DNA is better explained by TRBJ2-5, so the J call may be wrong. Germline CDR1 reads LNHDA; CDR2 reads SQIVND (reference sequence). The CDR3 is 15 residues long. The CDR3 DNA follows: TGTGCCAGTAGTATAGGACAGGGATCGACGGAGACCCAGTACTTC. Encoded protein: CASSIGQGSTETQYF.

This clonotype showed up just a few times. The rearrangement joins TRBV27 to TRBJ2-5, with D possibly matching TRBD2 (6 bases). V lost 6 bases and J lost 2, with 13 bases in between. This CDR3 is 14 amino acids long. Germline V lookup: CDR1 MNHEY, CDR2 SMNVEV (reference sequence). In DNA, the CDR3 is TGTGCCAGCAGAATTATAGCGGCGCAAGAGACCCAGTACTTC. It encodes CASRIIAAQETQYF.

This clonotype came up a few times. V usage is TRBV20-1 and J usage is TRBJ1-4; D gene uncertain. The V gene lost 2 bases and the J gene lost 6 bases, with 13 bases spanning the gap. Germline CDR1 reads DFQATT; CDR2 reads SNEGSKA (reference sequence). There are 14 residues in the CDR3. The CDR3 nucleotides read TGCAGTGCTAGATCGAGGATTGGGGATGAAAAACTGTTTTTT. Its protein product is CSARSRIGDEKLFF.

There are many counts of this clonotype. The chain combines TRBV20-1 with TRBJ2-3; TRBD2 aligns across 11 bases. Germline CDR1 reads DFQATT; CDR2 reads SNEGSKA (reference sequence). With V trimmed by 5 bases and J by 5 bases, 6 bases remained unmatched. This CDR3 is 14 amino acids long. This chain's CDR3 is CSAETSGKIDTQYF. The CDR3 bases are TGCAGTGCTGAGACTAGCGGGAAAATAGATACGCAGTATTTT.

J is TRBJ1-1 and V is TRBV20-1, with 9 bases fitting TRBD1. V shed 5 bases, J shed 6 bases, and the junction held 4 bases outside the gene matches. Germline V lookup: CDR1 DFQATT, CDR2 SNEGSKA (reference sequence). The CDR3 has 12 amino acids. The CDR3 region is CSARDRGSEAFF. CDR3 nucleotide sequence: TGCAGTGCTCGCGACAGGGGGTCTGAAGCTTTCTTT.

The gene calls are TRBV20-1 and TRBJ1-2; 12 nucleotides align to TRBD1. Losses at the gene ends were 0 bases for V and 5 bases for J; bases not matched to a gene: 4. The CDR3 consists of 15 residues. The germline CDR1 and CDR2 sequences are DFQATT and SNEGSKA (reference sequence). The CDR3 reads CSARDGTGGFYGYTF. DNA of the CDR3: TGCAGTGCTAGAGATGGGACAGGGGGCTTTTATGGCTACACCTTC.

The chain joins TRBV28 to TRBJ2-7; TRBD2 agrees at 13 bases. V gave up 3 bases and J gave up 3 bases; unmatched junction bases: 8. In germline, CDR1 is MDHEN, CDR2 SYDVKM. The CDR3 sequence is 17 residues long. The CDR3 is CASSFLGTSGERYEQYF. The CDR3 DNA follows: TGTGCCAGCAGTTTCCTCGGGACTAGCGGGGAACGCTACGAGCAGTACTTC.

This clonotype was observed a few times. The V gene is TRBV29-1, the J gene TRBJ1-2; D is possibly TRBD1 (5 bases). Germline V gene sequence: CDR1 SQVTM, CDR2 ANQGSEA. The ends were cut back, 5 bases at V and 8 bases at J, with 15 bases in the middle. This CDR3 has 12 amino acids. CDR3 sequence reads: CSVTTDVGGYTF. CDR3 coding DNA: TGCAGCGTTACGACAGACGTTGGAGGCTACACCTTC.

The chain employs TRBV3-1 and TRBJ1-6; D unresolved. This CDR3 contains 12 residues. Trimming stripped 6 bases from V and 15 bases from J, with 15 bases between. Germline-derived CDR1 and CDR2 are LGHDT and YNNKEL (reference sequence). The CDR3 DNA sequence: TGTGCCAGCAGTCAATCTTCCGGGAGCCTCCACTTT. Protein sequence: CASSQSSGSLHF.

The rearrangement uses TRBV25-1 and TRBJ1-1; 7 nucleotides align to TRBD1. This CDR3 has 14 residues. The V gene end was trimmed by 5 bases and the J gene end by 10 bases; junction bases not matched to a gene: 13. The germline V gene has CDR1 MGHDK and CDR2 SYGVNS. CDR3 coding DNA: TGTGCCAGCAGTCCCCGGGACAGACGATTTCCAGCTTTCTTT. Translation gives CASSPRDRRFPAFF.

The table lists this clonotype with a count of one. The rearrangement uses TRBV20-1 and TRBJ2-4; 13 bases match TRBD2. The length of the CDR3 is 17 residues. Unmatched junction bases numbered 8, after V lost 6 bases and J lost 0 bases. CDR1 DFQATT and CDR2 SNEGSKA come from the germline V gene (reference sequence). For the CDR3, the DNA is TGCAGTGCCTTGGGGACTAGCGGGACCCTAGCCAAAAACATTCAGTACTTC. This translates into CSALGTSGTLAKNIQYF.

The rearrangement joins TRBV15 to TRBJ2-7; D unresolved. Between the trimmed V and J ends, which lost 3 bases and 0 bases, there was a span of 9 bases. This CDR3 spans 14 amino acids. Per germline, CDR1 LNHNV and CDR2 YYDKDF (reference sequence). CDR3 amino acids: CATSRLLTSYEQYF. CDR3 in DNA: TGTGCCACCAGCAGGCTCCTGACCTCCTACGAGCAGTACTTC. Drawing the rest from reference TRBV15 and TRBJ2-7, the complete variable domain is DAMVIQNPRYQVTQFGKPVTLSCSQTLNHNVMYWYQQKSSQAPKLLFHYYDKDFNNEADTPDNFQSRRPNTSFCFLDIRSPGLGDTAMYLCATSRLLTSYEQYFGPGTRLTVT.

The chain employs TRBV28 and TRBJ1-2; D ambiguous. There are 13 residues in the CDR3. The V end lost 1 base, the J end lost 5 bases, and 8 bases lay between the germline ends. Germline lookup yields CDR1 MDHEN and CDR2 SYDVKM. CDR3 amino acids: CASSLSSGYGYTF. CDR3 DNA: TGTGCCAGCAGTTTATCGTCGGGGTATGGCTACACCTTC.

This sequence joins TRBV29-1 and TRBJ2-1; D possibly corresponds to TRBD2 (6 bases). The ends were cut back, 5 bases at V and 4 bases at J, with 15 bases in the middle. The CDR3 consists of 14 residues. CDR1 is SQVTM, CDR2 ANQGSEA, per germline. The CDR3 DNA sequence: TGCAGCGTTTCTCTTAGCGGCCGATACAATGAGCAGTTCTTC. It encodes CSVSLSGRYNEQFF.

This clonotype was counted between two and nine times. The J gene is TRBJ2-1, the V gene TRBV12-3 or TRBV12-4; 8 nucleotides line up with TRBD2. The J segment lost 0 bases and the V segment lost 5 bases, leaving 0 bases of the junction unmatched. The CDR3 is 14 residues long. The CDR3 DNA is TGTGCCAGCAGTACTAGCGGCTCCTACAATGAGCAGTTCTTC. It translates to CASSTSGSYNEQFF.

V is TRBV20-1 and J is TRBJ2-4; D remains ambiguous. The closer fit of TRBJ2-7 to the DNA end suggests the J call may be wrong. Germline V gene sequence: CDR1 DFQATT, CDR2 SNEGSKA (reference sequence). There are 13 residues in the CDR3. The CDR3 coding sequence is TGCAGTGCCGAACAGACAAATAGCTACGAGCAGTACTTC. This codes for CSAEQTNSYEQYF.

The chain links TRBV4-1 to TRBJ1-2; D is perhaps TRBD1 (6 bases). Germline values: CDR1 MGHRA, CDR2 YSYEKL. V gave up 1 base and J gave up 7 bases, with 19 bases separating them. The CDR3 is 16 residues long. DNA of the CDR3: TGCGCCAGCAGCCAAGGAAGAGGGGGGAGAGGATCTGGCTACACCTTC. Its translation is CASSQGRGGRGSGYTF.

The gene calls are TRBV20-1 and TRBJ2-7; perhaps TRBD2 as D (7 bases). The ends were cut back, 4 bases at V and 2 bases at J, with 12 bases in the middle. This CDR3 has 13 residues. From germline, CDR1 is DFQATT and CDR2 SNEGSKA (reference sequence). CDR3 in DNA: TGCAGTGCTACTAAGGGGGGGACCTACGAGCAGTACTTC. It yields the protein CSATKGGTYEQYF.

The chain combines TRBV15 with TRBJ2-7; unclear D gene. Germline-derived CDR1 and CDR2 are LNHNV and YYDKDF (reference sequence). The CDR3 runs to 15 residues. Trimming took off 3 bases at V and 3 bases at J, with 15 bases between the two ends. The CDR3 nucleotides are TGTGCCACCAGCAGTAGACGGTTGGGTCTCTACGAGCAGTACTTC. This codes for CATSSRRLGLYEQYF.

This chain joins TRBV6-1 and TRBJ1-2; 8 positions match TRBD1. The CDR3 length is 15 residues. Germline V gene lookup returns CDR1 MNHNS and CDR2 SASEGT. J was trimmed by 2 bases and V by 6 bases; bases with no gene match: 8. The CDR3 sequence: CASSTSGQANYGYTF. The CDR3, as DNA: TGTGCCAGCAGCACCTCGGGACAGGCCAACTATGGCTACACCTTC.

The chain joins TRBV28 to TRBJ2-3; 7 nucleotides line up with TRBD1. The V and J ends lost 6 bases and 0 bases, in that order; junction bases with no gene match: 12. Germline assignment: CDR1 MDHEN and CDR2 SYDVKM. CDR3 size: 17 residues. CDR3 amino acids: CASSPPLTGTSTDTQYF. CDR3 nucleotide sequence: TGTGCCAGCAGCCCCCCTCTGACAGGGACGAGCACAGATACGCAGTATTTT.

The CDR3 nucleotides are TGTGCCAGCACCTTAAGACAGGGTTACGAGCAGTACTTC. It specifies CASTLRQGYEQYF. This rearrangement joins TRBV2 to TRBJ2-7, with 7 bases identical to TRBD1. The CDR3 has 13 amino acids. Losses at the gene ends were 7 bases for V and 4 bases for J; bases not matched to a gene: 7. The germline V gene has CDR1 SNHLY and CDR2 FYNNEI.

The chain employs TRBV4-1 and TRBJ2-1, with 7 positions matching TRBD2. V trimming: 3 bases; J trimming: 7 bases; junction bases outside the gene matches: 12. The CDR3 is 16 residues long. The V gene's germline CDR1 is MGHRA and CDR2 YSYEKL. The CDR3 bases are TGCGCCAGCAGCCAGTCCGCGGGAGTACGGGCGAATGAGCAGTTCTTC. Protein: CASSQSAGVRANEQFF.

The gene calls are TRBV28 and TRBJ2-5; D might be TRBD1 or TRBD2, each matching 6 bases. The J call is uncertain, as TRBJ2-7 better fits the DNA end. Germline V gene lookup returns CDR1 MDHEN and CDR2 SYDVKM. There are 17 residues in the CDR3. CDR3 nucleotide sequence: TGTGCCAGCAGACCGACAGGTTTGAGGAGGGGGTCCTACGAGCAGTACTTC. Translation gives CASRPTGLRRGSYEQYF.

This clonotype was picked up many times. This chain links TRBV29-1 with TRBJ2-7; D remains ambiguous. This CDR3 has 10 amino acids. The V gene's germline CDR1 is SQVTM and CDR2 ANQGSEA. With 8 bases removed from V and 2 bases from J, the gap between germline ends came to 7 bases. In DNA form, the CDR3 reads TGCAGCCCCCGTGCCTACGAGCAGTACTTC. As protein: CSPRAYEQYF.

As to this clonotype: This CDR3 is missing its conserved last phenylalanine or tryptophan, likely due to a read error. The V and J genes are TRBV7-2 and TRBJ1-2, with D possibly TRBD1 on 6 matching bases. Germline V CDR1 and CDR2: SGHTA, FQGNSA. Trimming stripped 7 bases from V and 8 bases from J, with 17 bases between. This CDR3 has 13 amino acids. This chain's CDR3 is CASTPLGGVGYTI. The CDR3 DNA reads as TGTGCCAGCACCCCCTTAGGGGGGGTCGGCTACACCATC.

This clonotype was observed a single time. The rearrangement joins TRBV4-3 to TRBJ2-6; the D is unclear. Germline lookup yields CDR1 LGHNA and CDR2 YSLEER. The V gene lost 4 bases and the J gene lost 3 bases, with 10 bases spanning the gap. CDR3 length equals 15 residues. The CDR3 loop is CASSLTTVGANVLTF. The CDR3 nucleotides read TGCGCCAGCAGCCTCACAACGGTTGGGGCCAACGTCCTGACTTTC.

V and J are TRBV12-2 and TRBJ2-3. TRBV12-2 is a pseudogene locus. The CDR3 totals 18 residues. The CDR3 nucleotides are TGTGCACAGACGGGTAGTAGAATGTGGATCGCGAATTTGGATACGCAGTATTTT. Its protein product is CAQTGSRMWIANLDTQYF.

Comments on this clonotype: This may stem from a read error, because a much larger clone lies one nucleotide away. The CDR3 bases are TGTGCCAGCAGTTTGAGAAGGCGTGACGATGAGCAGTTCTTC. Translated: CASSLRRRDDEQFF. The genes are TRBV12-3 or TRBV12-4 and TRBJ2-1; D remains unclear. CDR3 length: 14 amino acids. The V and J ends lost 3 bases and 8 bases respectively, with 14 bases between them.